Here is one T cell receptor beta chain with its context. This clone was counted a few times. It has no known antigen specificity. Qualities for individual bases were not recorded, and no much larger clone is one base off. At diagnosis, peripheral blood, uninvolved tumor-adjacent lung and tumor were collected and were preserved as a mix of fresh-frozen and FFPE material. For TCR repertoire profiling, blood samples were analyzed in the form of peripheral blood mononuclear cells. TCR beta CDR3 regions were sequenced from DNA using the immunoSEQ Assay. Processing in the source paper ran as follows. T cell density was computed as TCR beta template counts normalized to usable DNA estimated by amplifying housekeeping genes. The preseqR package was used to estimate richness by extrapolating to 400,000 templates for PBMC samples and to 120,000 templates for tissue samples. Clonality was defined by subtracting Pielou's evenness from one. Tissue-enriched TCRs were identified through differential abundance testing performed on productive amino-acid clonotypes, with a minimum total count of 5 and an alpha of 0.1. The Jaccard Index and the Morisita Overlap Index were used to measure how much the repertoires overlapped between compartments. TCR beta CDR3s were clustered by GLIPH together with public tetramer-defined viral CDR3s, and at least three viral sequences plus V-gene enrichment were required for viral motifs. TCRdb obtained this table from immuneACCESS and retained in-frame rearrangements with V and J assigned. These tables miss some clones; where compared with another copy, unresolved V genes account for less than half of the shortfall, and the remainder is unexplained. V and J calls and clone size are as listed in that table; D and trimming were resolved from the DNA. Present in this sample are about 12,000 clones, approximately 87% of which were seen just once. About 20% of the sample comes from the top ten.

This record comes from a study of T cells in localized non-small cell lung cancer (dated by TCRdb to about 2020). Some background on the complete study: Comparing tumors with uninvolved tumor-adjacent lungs, the study looked at the T cell repertoires of 220 or so patients with early-stage NSCLC. The cohort comprised some 240 treatment-naïve NSCLC patients with resected, localized lung tumors. NSCLC patients had a mean age of approximately 70 years, and fewer than 150 were male and about 98 female.

The CDR3 covers 15 residues, taking in both the cysteine and the phenylalanine. The DNA shown is the 45-base CDR3, in frame from base 1. At the junction V is shortened by 5 bases and J by 9 bases, with 20 bases in between. The germline V gene (reference sequence) yields LNHDA for CDR1 and SQIVND for CDR2. What the study reported, not specific to this receptor: Because multi-region tumor sequencing was not performed, intratumor heterogeneity could not be ruled out. A median of 57 of the top 100 tumor clones turned up in the paired uninvolved adjacent lung, and some 27 of those clones also ranked among the top 100 of that same adjacent lung. Higher blood T cell density associated with longer overall survival, while higher adjacent-lung clonality associated with shorter survival. Uninvolved tumor-adjacent lung showed the highest T cell clonality, higher than tumor, which suggests more focused antigenic responses in the uninvolved tumor-adjacent lung. Because the study design was exploratory, TCR variables were selected using unadjusted p-values without false-discovery rate correction.

The chain links TRBV19 with TRBJ1-5; the D region possibly corresponds to TRBD1 (5 bases align). The clonotype comes from a male donor aged 60 or older with stage I lung adenocarcinoma. The specimen was peripheral blood, collected before any cancer treatment. The DNA reads TGTGCCAGTAGTCCCATAAGGGGAGGCAGCGCGCCCCAGCATTTT. This sequence encodes CASSPIRGGSAPQHF.